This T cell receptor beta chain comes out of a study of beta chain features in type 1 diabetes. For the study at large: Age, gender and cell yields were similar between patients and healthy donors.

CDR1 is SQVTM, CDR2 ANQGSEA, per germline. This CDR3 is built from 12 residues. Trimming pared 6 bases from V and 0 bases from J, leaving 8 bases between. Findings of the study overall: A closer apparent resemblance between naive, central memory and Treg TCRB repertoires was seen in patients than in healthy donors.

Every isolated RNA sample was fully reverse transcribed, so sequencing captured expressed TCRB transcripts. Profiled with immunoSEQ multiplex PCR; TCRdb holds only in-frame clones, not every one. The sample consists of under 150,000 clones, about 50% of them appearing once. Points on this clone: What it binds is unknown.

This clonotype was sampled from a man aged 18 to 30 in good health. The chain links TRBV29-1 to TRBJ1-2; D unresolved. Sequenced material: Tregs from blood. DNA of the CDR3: TGCAGCGTCTCCACTACTAACTATGGCTACACCTTC. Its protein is CSVSTTNYGYTF.